The 12 T cell receptor beta chains below were found in one sample sequenced in a study of T-cell reconstitution after alpha-beta-depleted transplantation in children. During its preparation, the TCRbeta library received unique molecular identifiers. TCRdb fed the PCR reads into MiXCR, producing one record per CDR3 protein. The sample lists about 360,000 distinct CDR3 sequences; about an eighth were seen once. This sample comprised PBMCs, obtained from the stem cell graft. The receptor set was obtained from a human donor who donated a stem cell graft to a child with Fanconi anemia.

This chain joins TRBV20-1 and TRBJ2-1, with 10 bases matching TRBD1. Per the germline V gene, CDR1 is DFQATT and CDR2 is SNEGSKA (reference sequence). V trimming: 2 bases; J trimming: 4 bases; junction bases outside the gene matches: 5. CDR3 size: 15 residues. CDR3 amino acids: CSARMPGQGYNEQFF. The CDR3 region has the DNA TGCAGTGCTAGAATGCCGGGACAGGGGTACAATGAGCAGTTCTTC.

The chain has TRBV5-1 and TRBJ2-2; no clear D. V was clipped by 0 bases and J by 3 bases, with 9 bases between them. Germline CDR1 is SGHRS and CDR2 is YFSETQ. There are 15 residues in the CDR3. The CDR3 spells CASSLAGVDTGELFF. The CDR3 DNA reads as TGCGCCAGCAGCTTGGCCGGCGTGGACACCGGGGAGCTGTTTTTT.

As concerns this clonotype: Since no conserved phenylalanine or tryptophan closes the CDR3, a read error is the likely cause. The chain couples TRBV5-1 to TRBJ1-1; D remains unclear. The CDR3 runs to 14 residues. Per the germline V gene, CDR1 is SGHRS and CDR2 is YFSETQ. V was trimmed by 5 bases and J by 1 base, leaving 12 bases between them. The CDR3 bases are TGCGCCAGCAGACTTAACACTGAGAACACTGAAGCTTTCTGT. Amino acids: CASRLNTENTEAFC.

This clonotype was seen more than once but under ten times. V is TRBV6-1 and J is TRBJ2-7; TRBD1 aligns across 10 bases. This CDR3 has 12 amino acids. The V gene end was trimmed by 5 bases and the J gene end by 6 bases; junction bases not matched to a gene: 1. The germline V gene encodes CDR1 MNHNS and CDR2 SASEGT. DNA for the CDR3: TGTGCCAGCAGTAGGGACAGGGGCGAGCAGTACGTC. This codes for CASSRDRGEQYV.

This clonotype has at least ten counts. The V and J genes are TRBV16 and TRBJ1-6, with no clear D. V was pared by 4 bases and J by 5 bases, with 9 bases between. CDR1 and CDR2 (germline): KGHSY, FQNENV. This CDR3 contains 14 residues. The CDR3 is CASSLEFNNSPLHF. In nucleotides, the CDR3 is TGTGCCAGCAGCCTAGAATTTAATAATTCACCCCTCCACTTT.

This clonotype was recorded at least ten times. This sequence joins TRBV29-1 and TRBJ1-1, with no clear D. Germline values: CDR1 SQVTM, CDR2 ANQGSEA. The V gene lost 3 bases and the J gene lost 1 base, with 9 bases spanning the gap. This CDR3 contains 13 residues. CDR3 DNA: TGCAGCGTTGAGGTACAGCCGAACACTGAAGCTTTCTTT. This sequence encodes CSVEVQPNTEAFF.

The J gene is TRBJ1-5, the V gene TRBV3-1, with a possible D match to TRBD1 (5 bases). Trimming took 10 bases from V and 2 from J, leaving 18 bases between them. This CDR3 has 15 amino acids. Germline V gene data show CDR1 as LGHDT and CDR2 as YNNKEL (reference sequence). The CDR3 loop reads CAISFRDLRNQPQHF. The CDR3 nucleotides are TGTGCCATCAGTTTCCGGGACTTGCGCAATCAGCCCCAGCATTTT.

This sequence joins TRBV23-1 and TRBJ2-1, with D maybe TRBD2 (6 bases). TRBV23-1 is given ORF status, its function remaining uncertain. V lost 10 bases to trimming and J lost 0 bases, with 19 bases between them. The CDR3 sequence is 16 residues long. This chain's CDR3 is CATTRRVGNSYNEQFF. CDR3 nucleotides: TGCGCCACCACGAGGAGGGTCGGCAACTCCTACAATGAGCAGTTCTTC.

This rearrangement joins TRBV6-2 or TRBV6-3 to TRBJ2-1; D unresolved. The V end lost 4 bases, the J end lost 5 bases, and 12 bases lay between the germline ends. Germline CDR1 and CDR2: MNHEY and SVGEGT. The length of the CDR3 is 14 residues. CDR3 bases: TGTGCCAGCAGTTTACCCCCCGGAAACAATGAGCAGTTCTTC. Its protein is CASSLPPGNNEQFF.

This clonotype was seen repeatedly, ten times or more. The chain combines TRBV10-3 with TRBJ1-1, with 8 bases lining up with TRBD1. Looked up from germline, CDR1 is ENHRY and CDR2 is SYGVKD. The CDR3 extends over 13 amino acids. Trimming took 5 bases from V and 5 from J; bases not matched to a gene: 4. The CDR3 bases are TGTGCCATCAGTTCCACAGGGGGAACTGAAGCTTTCTTT. Translating it yields CAISSTGGTEAFF.

The chain employs TRBV6-2 or TRBV6-3 and TRBJ1-6, with D maybe TRBD1 (5 bases). CDR1 and CDR2 from the germline V gene are MNHEY and SVGEGT. The CDR3 totals 16 residues. V was cut by 1 base and J by 9 bases, with 16 bases left in between. CDR3 sequence reads: CASSYLTASEGSPLHF. The CDR3 coding sequence is TGTGCCAGCAGTTACTTGACAGCTTCAGAGGGTTCACCCCTCCACTTT.

The chain combines TRBV11-3 with TRBJ2-1; 9 bases line up with TRBD1. The CDR3 spans 15 residues. CDR1 and CDR2 (germline): SGHNT, YENEEA. V trimming: 3 bases; J trimming: 4 bases; junction bases outside the gene matches: 4. The CDR3 spells CASSFAGTGYNEQFF. Here the CDR3 DNA reads TGTGCCAGCAGCTTCGCCGGGACAGGGTACAATGAGCAGTTCTTC. Drawing the rest from reference TRBV11-3 and TRBJ2-1, the complete variable domain is EAGVVQSPRYKIIEKKQPVAFWCNPISGHNTLYWYLQNLGQGPELLIRYENEEAVDDSQLPKDRFSAERLKGVDSTLKIQPAELGDSAVYLCASSFAGTGYNEQFFGPGTRLTVL.